These T cell receptor beta chains were read from a single sample in a study of T cell responses to AZD1222 COVID-19 vaccine. Libraries were prepared by immunoSEQ multiplex PCR; TCRdb keeps only in-frame clonotypes and omits some of them. The sample yields some 130,000 clones, approximately 90% seen once. The sequencing used peripheral blood, collected on day 0 of AZD1222 vaccination. These receptors were taken from an adult in good health. Each CDR3 is given with its conserved first and last residue. Fields, in order: V gene, D gene, clone size, J gene, CDR3 protein, CDR3 DNA. The D gene is left open where the match is weak. Rows give clone size only sometimes, using once, few, many, or a class for an expanded clone.

>TRBV28|TRBD2|-|TRBJ2-7
CASSLYETSAIYEQYF
TGTGCCAGCAGTTTATACGAGACTAGCGCTATATACGAGCAGTACTTC
>TRBV7-9|-|-|TRBJ2-1
CASSFGTVREQFF
TGTGCCAGCAGCTTTGGGACTGTTCGGGAGCAGTTCTTC
>TRBV12-5|-|-|TRBJ1-2
CASAVTRSYGYTF
TGTGCTAGTGCCGTCACAAGAAGCTATGGCTACACCTTC
>TRBV28|-|-|TRBJ1-4
CASSLDRNEKLFF
TGTGCCAGCAGTTTAGACAGGAATGAAAAACTGTTTTTT
>TRBV11-2|TRBD1|-|TRBJ2-4
CASSGMGQGEAKNIQYF
TGTGCCAGCAGCGGGATGGGACAGGGTGAGGCCAAAAACATTCAGTACTTC
>TRBV27|-|-|TRBJ2-1
CASSIMGLLNEQFF
TGTGCCAGCAGCATTATGGGACTCCTAAATGAGCAGTTCTTC
>TRBV9|-|-|TRBJ2-7
CASSGGGGKGEQYF
TGTGCCAGCAGCGGCGGAGGGGGCAAGGGAGAGCAGTACTTC
>TRBV9|-|-|TRBJ1-5
CASSVSPNQPQHF
TGTGCCAGCAGCGTGAGCCCAAATCAGCCCCAGCATTTT
>TRBV6-5|-|-|TRBJ2-1
CASSHRLYSYNEQFF
TGTGCCAGCAGTCACAGGCTCTACTCCTACAATGAGCAGTTCTTC
>TRBV19|-|-|TRBJ1-1
CASSIGGLNTEAFF
TGTGCCAGTAGTATAGGCGGGTTGAACACTGAAGCTTTCTTT
>TRBV9|-|-|TRBJ2-2
CASSVDASNTGELFF
TGTGCCAGCAGCGTAGACGCCTCGAACACCGGGGAGCTGTTTTTT
>TRBV7-2|TRBD1|once|TRBJ1-5
CASSFISGGNQPQHF
TGTGCCAGCAGCTTCATTTCAGGGGGGAATCAGCCCCAGCATTTT
>TRBV6-5|TRBD2|-|TRBJ2-2
CASSSGGFTGELFF
TGTGCCAGCAGCTCGGGGGGGTTCACCGGGGAGCTGTTTTTT
>TRBV28|TRBD1|-|TRBJ1-5
CASTHPRGTGGQSQHF
TGTGCCAGCACACACCCGAGAGGGACAGGGGGCCAGTCCCAGCATTTT
>TRBV4-1|-|-|TRBJ2-1
CASSQAPTVMVVNEQFF
TGCGCCAGCAGCCAAGCCCCTACAGTCATGGTGGTAAATGAGCAGTTCTTC
>TRBV13|-|few|TRBJ2-2
CASSSRKTNTGELFF
TGTGCCAGCAGTTCCAGGAAAACGAACACCGGGGAGCTGTTTTTT
>TRBV5-5|-|-|TRBJ1-1
CASSLATRNTEAFF
TGTGCCAGCAGCTTGGCAACACGGAACACTGAAGCTTTCTTT
>TRBV18|-|-|TRBJ1-5
CASSPWGGQPQHF
TGTGCCAGCTCACCCTGGGGAGGCCAGCCCCAGCATTTT
>TRBV7-2|TRBD2|-|TRBJ2-5
CASSLMGLAEETQYF
TGTGCCAGCAGCTTAATGGGACTAGCGGAAGAGACCCAGTACTTC
>TRBV5-1|TRBD1|-|TRBJ2-1
CASSSQPGQGYNEQFF
TGCGCCAGCAGCTCTCAGCCGGGACAGGGATACAATGAGCAGTTCTTC
>TRBV28|-|-|TRBJ2-5
CASSTPYQETQYF
TGTGCCAGCAGTACACCCTACCAAGAGACCCAGTACTTC
>TRBV4-2|-|-|TRBJ1-1
CASSQEGGTEAFF
TGTGCCAGCAGCCAGGAGGGGGGCACTGAAGCTTTCTTT
>TRBV5-6|-|-|TRBJ2-1
CASSTGTLLVGEQFF
TGTGCCAGCAGCACCGGGACTCTTCTGGTTGGTGAGCAGTTCTTC
>TRBV6-2/TRBV6-3|TRBD2|once|TRBJ2-7
CASSSERGGSYEQYF
TGTGCCAGCAGTTCTGAGCGGGGGGGGAGCTACGAGCAGTACTTC
>TRBV10-3|TRBD2|-|TRBJ2-1
CAIKGTSGRSYNEQFF
TGTGCCATCAAGGGGACTAGCGGACGTTCCTACAATGAGCAGTTCTTC
>TRBV7-9|-|-|TRBJ1-5
CASSLSGQPNQPQHF
TGTGCCAGCAGCTTAAGCGGGCAGCCCAATCAGCCCCAGCATTTT
>TRBV24-1|-|once|TRBJ2-2
CATSVARGNGELFF
TGTGCCACCAGTGTCGCAAGGGGCAACGGGGAGCTGTTTTTT
>TRBV9|TRBD2|-|TRBJ2-7
CASSVATGGGNRYEQYF
TGTGCCAGCAGCGTAGCTACGGGAGGGGGGAATCGCTACGAGCAGTACTTC
>TRBV28|-|-|TRBJ1-5
CASTGGDGASSNQPQHF
TGTGCCAGCACCGGGGGTGATGGGGCAAGTAGCAATCAGCCCCAGCATTTT
>TRBV12-1|-|-|TRBJ2-3
CASSLGTSKTDTQYF
TGTGCCAGCAGCCTCGGGACTAGCAAGACAGATACGCAGTATTTT
>TRBV5-1|-|-|TRBJ1-6
CASSGTRDMSVDSPLHF
TGCGCCAGCAGCGGGACACGGGACATGTCAGTGGATTCACCCCTCCACTTT
>TRBV6-5|TRBD1|-|TRBJ2-7
CASSPGQRVGEQYF
TGTGCCAGCAGCCCGGGACAGAGGGTTGGGGAGCAGTACTTC
>TRBV10-3|TRBD1|-|TRBJ1-5
CATAGGTDQPQHF
TGTGCCACGGCAGGGGGCACGGATCAGCCCCAGCATTTT
>TRBV23-1|TRBD2|once|TRBJ2-5
CASSAPSGREMAETQYF
TGCGCCAGCAGCGCCCCCTCGGGGCGGGAGATGGCAGAGACCCAGTACTTC